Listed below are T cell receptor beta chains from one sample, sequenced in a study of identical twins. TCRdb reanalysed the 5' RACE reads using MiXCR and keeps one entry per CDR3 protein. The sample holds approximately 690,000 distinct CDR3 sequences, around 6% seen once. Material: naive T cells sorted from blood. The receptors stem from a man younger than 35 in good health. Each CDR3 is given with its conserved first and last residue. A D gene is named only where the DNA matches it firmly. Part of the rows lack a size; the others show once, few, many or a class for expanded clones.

CASSPPLRGHNEQFF TGTGCCAGCAGCCCCCCTTTGCGGGGACACAATGAGCAGTTCTTC TRBJ2-1 TRBV28 many NA
CASSSSGLAGETQYF TGCGCCAGCAGCTCTTCCGGGCTAGCGGGAGAGACCCAGTACTTC TRBJ2-5 TRBV5-1 few TRBD2
CASSQERSAIREKLFF TGCGCCAGCAGCCAAGAAAGGAGTGCAATCCGTGAAAAACTGTTTTTT TRBJ1-4 TRBV4-3 many NA
CASSLTPRDGRIF TGCGCCAGCAGCTTGACGCCCCGGGACGGCCGAATCTTC TRBJ2-1 TRBV5-1 many NA
CSVEPQYSGEQFF TGCAGCGTTGAGCCTCAGTACTCTGGTGAGCAGTTCTTC TRBJ2-1 TRBV29-1 NA NA
CASSIYEGKDAEAFF TGTGCCAGTAGTATCTATGAGGGGAAAGATGCAGAAGCTTTCTTT TRBJ1-1 TRBV19 NA NA
CSVGRRGGPYEQYF TGCAGCGTTGGAAGGCGAGGGGGGCCCTACGAGCAGTACTTC TRBJ2-7 TRBV29-1 many NA
CASSKGDRTDQPQHF TGTGCCAGCAGCAAAGGGGACAGGACCGATCAGCCCCAGCATTTT TRBJ1-5 TRBV21-1 NA NA
CASSLDGATTDTQYF TGTGCCAGCAGCTTGGACGGAGCGACTACAGATACGCAGTATTTT TRBJ2-3 TRBV5-5 few NA
CAWRIRFTGNTIYF TGTGCCTGGAGGATAAGGTTCACTGGAAACACCATATATTTT TRBJ1-3 TRBV30 NA NA
CASNEIQGTPSYEQYF TGTGCCAGCAATGAGATTCAGGGGACACCCTCCTACGAGCAGTACTTC TRBJ2-7 TRBV2 many NA
CSAPHRTGRAEAFF TGCAGTGCTCCCCACCGGACGGGGAGGGCTGAAGCTTTCTTT TRBJ1-1 TRBV20-1 many NA
CASSFQGRSNQPQHF TGTGCCAGCAGCTTCCAGGGTAGGAGCAATCAGCCCCAGCATTTT TRBJ1-5 TRBV7-2 NA NA
CASSLSLQGRGAYEAFF TGTGCCAGCAGCTTATCCCTCCAGGGCAGGGGAGCTTACGAAGCTTTCTTT TRBJ1-1 TRBV7-9 NA NA
CASSVRGGSYTF TGTGCCAGCAGCGTACGTGGGGGTAGCTACACCTTC TRBJ1-2 TRBV5-6 few NA
CASTSSGWETQYF TGTGCCAGCACCTCTAGCGGGTGGGAGACCCAGTACTTC TRBJ2-5 TRBV6-1 few TRBD2
CASSLARNEQYF TGTGCCAGCAGTTTAGCGAGGAACGAGCAGTACTTC TRBJ2-7 TRBV12-3/TRBV12-4 many NA
CASSRIDRGRGTDTQYF TGTGCCAGCAGCCGAATCGACAGGGGGCGTGGGACAGATACGCAGTATTTT TRBJ2-3 TRBV7-2 NA TRBD1
CASSFDAGAETQYF TGTGCCAGCAGTTTCGACGCGGGAGCGGAGACCCAGTACTTC TRBJ2-5 TRBV27 many TRBD2
CASSNRGGGEGDGAFF TGCGCCAGCAGTAACCGAGGGGGGGGCGAGGGTGATGGAGCTTTCTTT TRBJ1-1 TRBV5-1 many NA
CASSRKTLAELSGANVLTF TGTGCCAGCAGCCGAAAGACTCTAGCGGAACTTTCTGGGGCCAACGTCCTGACTTTC TRBJ2-6 TRBV11-1 few TRBD2
CAISDLGLAGADTQYF TGTGCCATCAGTGATCTGGGACTAGCGGGCGCAGATACGCAGTATTTT TRBJ2-3 TRBV10-3 many TRBD2
CASRHGYPETQYF TGTGCCAGCAGACACGGGTACCCGGAGACCCAGTACTTC TRBJ2-5 TRBV12-3/TRBV12-4 few NA
CAIREGRTNTEAFF TGTGCCATCAGAGAGGGACGGACGAACACTGAAGCTTTCTTT TRBJ1-1 TRBV10-3 many NA
CAITDSPLVGYTF TGTGCCATCACTGACTCCCCTTTGGTTGGCTACACCTTC TRBJ1-2 TRBV10-3 many NA
CAISVRGRGRSYEQYF TGTGCCATCAGTGTCCGAGGCAGGGGGCGTTCCTACGAGCAGTACTTC TRBJ2-7 TRBV10-3 many TRBD1
CSQKRVGETQYF TGCAGTCAAAAGAGGGTCGGGGAGACCCAGTACTTC TRBJ2-5 TRBV20-1 few NA
CASISYNEQFF TGTGCCAGTATCTCGTACAATGAGCAGTTCTTC TRBJ2-1 TRBV19 few NA
CASSQDSLGPDTQYF TGCGCCAGCAGCCAAGATTCACTCGGCCCAGATACGCAGTATTTT TRBJ2-3 TRBV4-3 few NA
CASSQKAGWGYNEQFF TGTGCCAGCAGCCAAAAAGCGGGATGGGGCTACAATGAGCAGTTCTTC TRBJ2-1 TRBV3-1 many TRBD2
CASSRQNPNYGYTF TGTGCCAGCAGCCGACAGAACCCTAACTATGGCTACACCTTC TRBJ1-2 TRBV6-1 few NA
CASRDRGRVGEQYF TGTGCCAGCAGGGACCGAGGGAGAGTCGGGGAGCAGTACTTC TRBJ2-7 TRBV27 few NA
CASSWGTGVNYEQYF TGTGCCAGCAGTTGGGGAACAGGGGTGAACTACGAGCAGTACTTC TRBJ2-7 TRBV27 NA TRBD1
CASSPDRGGAGELFF TGCGCCAGCAGCCCGGACAGGGGAGGGGCCGGGGAGCTGTTTTTT TRBJ2-2 TRBV5-1 many TRBD1
CSVEDSLDYEQYF TGCAGCGTTGAGGACAGCCTAGACTACGAGCAGTACTTC TRBJ2-7 TRBV29-1 many NA
CASSYGGDYGYTF TGTGCCAGCAGTTACGGCGGAGACTATGGCTACACCTTC TRBJ1-2 TRBV6-5 NA NA